This T cell receptor beta chain was obtained from a study of T cell responses to AZD1222 COVID-19 vaccine. Study conclusions and caveats: Baseline serostatus was positive in only a handful of AZD1222 recipients. Repertoires were collected only later (after the peak T cell response had occurred).

As concerns this clone: Its antigen is currently unknown.

Assay used: immunoSEQ multiplex PCR; TCRdb lists only in-frame clones, some missing. The sample includes about 140,000 clones, approximately 90% of them seen just once. CDR3 length: 15 amino acids. Germline values: CDR1 SGHVS, CDR2 FQNEAQ. J was trimmed by 6 bases and V by 5 bases; bases with no gene match: 9. Sequencing used peripheral blood, obtained on day 0 of AZD1222 vaccination. This clonotype originated in an adult in good health. V usage is TRBV7-8 and J usage is TRBJ2-1; 8 bases agree with TRBD1. The CDR3: CASSPGQGGRNEQFF. The CDR3 DNA reads TGTGCCAGCAGCCCCGGACAGGGCGGTCGCAATGAGCAGTTCTTC.